This TCR beta chain was documented in a study of T cells in Graves' hyperthyroidism and ophthalmopathy. Together with thyroid ultrasound, orbital computed tomography, serum thyroxine and TRAb, clinical symptoms were used for diagnoses. Drawn at first hyperthyroidism diagnosis, the blood sample preceded any ophthalmopathy symptoms. Amplification of TCR beta CDR3 regions was performed using RNA transcripts as template. The primer set for the first-round RT-PCR of the TCR CDR3 was HTBI. TCRdb analysed the multiplex PCR reads with MiXCR anew, one entry per CDR3 protein. In the table there are 150,000 or so distinct CDR3 sequences, approximately 24% of which are singletons. There are 13 residues in the CDR3. V was pared by 5 bases and J by 1 base, with 11 bases between. CDR1 is DFQATT, CDR2 SNEGSKA, per germline (reference sequence). Study-wide results and limits: Blood also held most thyroid clonotypes expanded beyond 0.001.

This clonotype was observed many times. Its matching antigen is unknown. Sequenced material: blood. This TCR came from a woman between 45 and 65 years old with Graves' hyperthyroidism that later progressed to Graves' ophthalmopathy. The chain joins TRBV20-1 to TRBJ1-1, with D uncertain. The CDR3 sequence is CSASIGRNTEAFF. The CDR3 nucleotides read TGCAGTGCTTCTATTGGCCGGAACACTGAAGCTTTCTTT.